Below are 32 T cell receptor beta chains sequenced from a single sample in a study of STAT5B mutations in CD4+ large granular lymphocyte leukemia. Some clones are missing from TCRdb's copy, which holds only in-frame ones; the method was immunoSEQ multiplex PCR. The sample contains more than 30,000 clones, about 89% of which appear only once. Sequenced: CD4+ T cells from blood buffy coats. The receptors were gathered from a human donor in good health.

The CDR3 DNA reads TGTGCCACCAGCAGACCGCGTGAGAGCTCCTACAATGAGCAGTTCTTC. This gives the protein CATSRPRESSYNEQFF. The chain joins TRBV15 to TRBJ2-1; D call uncertain. With 2 bases removed from V and 0 bases from J, the gap between germline ends came to 11 bases. Germline loops: CDR1 LNHNV, CDR2 YYDKDF (reference sequence). This CDR3 has 16 amino acids.

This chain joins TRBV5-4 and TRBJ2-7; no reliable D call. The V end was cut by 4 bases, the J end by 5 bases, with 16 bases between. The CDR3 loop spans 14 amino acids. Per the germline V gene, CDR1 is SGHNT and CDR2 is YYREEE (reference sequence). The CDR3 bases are TGTGCCAGCAGCCGTCGTGGTGGTCCCCACGAGCAGTACTTC. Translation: CASSRRGGPHEQYF.

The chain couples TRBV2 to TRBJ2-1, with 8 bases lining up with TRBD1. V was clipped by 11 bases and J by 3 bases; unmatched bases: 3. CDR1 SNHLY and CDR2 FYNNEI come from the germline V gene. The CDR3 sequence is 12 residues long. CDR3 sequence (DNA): TGTGCCGGGACAGGACACTACAATGAGCAGTTCTTC. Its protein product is CAGTGHYNEQFF.

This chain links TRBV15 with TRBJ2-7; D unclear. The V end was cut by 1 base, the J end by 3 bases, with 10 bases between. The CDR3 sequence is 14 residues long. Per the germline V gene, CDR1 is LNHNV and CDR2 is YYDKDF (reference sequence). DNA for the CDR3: TGTGCCACCAGCAGAGGGAAGACAAACTACGAGCAGTACTTC. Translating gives CATSRGKTNYEQYF.

The CDR3 here is CASSGKLTNEKLFF. In DNA form, the CDR3 reads TGTGCCAGCAGTGGTAAATTAACTAATGAAAAACTGTTTTTT. The rearrangement uses TRBV27 and TRBJ1-4; no reliable D call. CDR3 size: 14 residues. CDR1 and CDR2 from the germline V gene are MNHEY and SMNVEV (reference sequence). V was cut by 5 bases and J by 1 base, with 8 bases left in between.

The CDR3 protein is CASSLEQGPLHF. The CDR3 DNA reads as TGTGCCAGCAGCTTAGAACAGGGACCCCTCCACTTT. The rearrangement links TRBV5-4 to TRBJ1-6; possible D gene TRBD1, 6 bases. The CDR3 spans 12 residues. CDR1 is SGHNT and CDR2 is YYREEE in the germline V gene (reference sequence). V was cut by 2 bases and J by 12 bases, with 9 bases left in between.

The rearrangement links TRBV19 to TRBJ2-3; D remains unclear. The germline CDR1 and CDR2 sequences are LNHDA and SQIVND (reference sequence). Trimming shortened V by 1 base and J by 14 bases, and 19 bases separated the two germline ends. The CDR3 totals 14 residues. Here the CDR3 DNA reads TGTGCCAGTAGTATAGGACTTGGCGTCGGAGCGCGGTATTTT. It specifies CASSIGLGVGARYF.

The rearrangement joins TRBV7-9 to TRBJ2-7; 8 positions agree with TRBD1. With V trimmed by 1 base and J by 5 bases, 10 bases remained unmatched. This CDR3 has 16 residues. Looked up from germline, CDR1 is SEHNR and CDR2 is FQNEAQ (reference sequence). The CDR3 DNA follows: TGTGCCAGCAGCTTAGGGCTGGCAGGGGGCACGAACGAGCAGTACTTC. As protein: CASSLGLAGGTNEQYF.

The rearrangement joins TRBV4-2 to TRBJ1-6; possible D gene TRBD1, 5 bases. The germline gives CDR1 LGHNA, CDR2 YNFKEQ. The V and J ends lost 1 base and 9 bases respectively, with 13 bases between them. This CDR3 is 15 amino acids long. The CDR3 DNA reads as TGTGCCAGCAGCCAAGTAGGCAGGGAAGGTTCACCCCTCCACTTT. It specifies CASSQVGREGSPLHF.

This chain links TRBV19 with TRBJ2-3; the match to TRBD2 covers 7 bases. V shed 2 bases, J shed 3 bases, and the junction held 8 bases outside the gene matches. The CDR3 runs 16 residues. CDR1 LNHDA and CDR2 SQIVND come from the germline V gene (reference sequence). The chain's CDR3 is CASSISGWGGTDTQYF. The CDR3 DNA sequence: TGTGCCAGTAGTATAAGCGGTTGGGGGGGTACAGATACGCAGTATTTT.

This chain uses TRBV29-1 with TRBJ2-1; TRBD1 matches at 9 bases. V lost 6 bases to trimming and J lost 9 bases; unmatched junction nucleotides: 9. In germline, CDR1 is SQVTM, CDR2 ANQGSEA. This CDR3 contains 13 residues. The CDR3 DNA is TGCAGCGTGGAGGCTACAGGGGGCTCTGAGCAGTTCTTC. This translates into CSVEATGGSEQFF.

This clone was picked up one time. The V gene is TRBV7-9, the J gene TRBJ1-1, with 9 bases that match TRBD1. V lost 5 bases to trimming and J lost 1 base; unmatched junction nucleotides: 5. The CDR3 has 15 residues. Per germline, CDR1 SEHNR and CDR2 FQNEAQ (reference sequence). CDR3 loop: CASSPRTGENTEAFF. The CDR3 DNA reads TGTGCCAGCAGCCCCCGGACAGGGGAGAACACTGAAGCTTTCTTT.

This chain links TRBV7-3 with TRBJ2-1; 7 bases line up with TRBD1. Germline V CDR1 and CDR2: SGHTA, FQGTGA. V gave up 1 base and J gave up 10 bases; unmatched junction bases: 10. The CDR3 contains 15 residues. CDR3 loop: CASSLNRDSLSEQFF. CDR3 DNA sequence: TGTGCCAGCAGCTTAAACCGGGACAGCCTCTCGGAGCAGTTCTTC.

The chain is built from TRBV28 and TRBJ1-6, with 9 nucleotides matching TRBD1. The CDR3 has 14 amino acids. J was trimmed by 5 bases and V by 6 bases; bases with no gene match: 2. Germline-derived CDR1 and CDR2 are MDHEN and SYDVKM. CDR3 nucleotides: TGTGCCAGCAGGGGGACAGGGAATAATTCACCCCTCCACTTT. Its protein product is CASRGTGNNSPLHF.

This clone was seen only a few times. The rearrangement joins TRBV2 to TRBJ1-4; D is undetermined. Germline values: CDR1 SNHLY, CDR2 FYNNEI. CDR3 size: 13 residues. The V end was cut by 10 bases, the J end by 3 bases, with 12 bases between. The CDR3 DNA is TGTGCCACCGCGGTGGAGGCTAATGAAAAACTGTTTTTT. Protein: CATAVEANEKLFF.

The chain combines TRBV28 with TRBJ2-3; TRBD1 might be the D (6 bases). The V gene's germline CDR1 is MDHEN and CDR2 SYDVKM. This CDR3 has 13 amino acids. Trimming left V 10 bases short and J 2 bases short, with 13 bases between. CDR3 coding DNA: TGTGCCACCCAGGGGTTTTTCACAGATACGCAGTATTTT. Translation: CATQGFFTDTQYF.

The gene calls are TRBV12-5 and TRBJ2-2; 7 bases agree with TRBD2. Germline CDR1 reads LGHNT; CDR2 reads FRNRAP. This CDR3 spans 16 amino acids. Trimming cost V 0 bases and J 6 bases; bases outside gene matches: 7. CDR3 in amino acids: CASGLVVTSFAGELFF. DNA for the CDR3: TGTGCTAGTGGTTTGGTAGTGACTAGCTTCGCCGGGGAGCTGTTTTTT.

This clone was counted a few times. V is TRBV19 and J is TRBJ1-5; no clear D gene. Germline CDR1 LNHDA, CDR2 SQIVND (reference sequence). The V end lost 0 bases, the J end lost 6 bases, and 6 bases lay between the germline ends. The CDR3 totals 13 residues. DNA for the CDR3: TGTGCCAGTAGTATAGATATGAGTCAGCCCCAGCATTTT. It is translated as CASSIDMSQPQHF. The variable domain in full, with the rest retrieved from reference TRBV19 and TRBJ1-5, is DGGITQSPKYLFRKEGQNVTLSCEQNLNHDAMYWYRQDPGQGLRLIYYSQIVNDFQKGDIAEGYSVSREKKESFPLTVTSAQKNPTAFYLCASSIDMSQPQHFGDGTRLSIL.

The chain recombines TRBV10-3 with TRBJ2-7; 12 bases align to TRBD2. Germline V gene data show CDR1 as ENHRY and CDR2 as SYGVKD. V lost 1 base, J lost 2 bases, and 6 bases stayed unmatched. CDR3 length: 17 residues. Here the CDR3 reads CAISELAGLAGPYEQYF. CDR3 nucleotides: TGTGCCATCAGTGAGTTAGCGGGACTAGCGGGTCCCTACGAGCAGTACTTC.

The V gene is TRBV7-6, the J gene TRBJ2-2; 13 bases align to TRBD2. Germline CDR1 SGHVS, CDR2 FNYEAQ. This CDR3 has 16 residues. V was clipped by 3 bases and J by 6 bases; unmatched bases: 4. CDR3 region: CASSLGLAGRSGELFF. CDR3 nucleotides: TGTGCCAGCAGCTTGGGACTAGCGGGAAGGTCCGGGGAGCTGTTTTTT. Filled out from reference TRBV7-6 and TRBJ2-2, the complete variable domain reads GAGVSQSPRYKVTKRGQDVALRCDPISGHVSLYWYRQALGQGPEFLTYFNYEAQQDKSGLPNDRFSAERPEGSISTLTIQRTEQRDSAMYRCASSLGLAGRSGELFFGEGSRLTVL.

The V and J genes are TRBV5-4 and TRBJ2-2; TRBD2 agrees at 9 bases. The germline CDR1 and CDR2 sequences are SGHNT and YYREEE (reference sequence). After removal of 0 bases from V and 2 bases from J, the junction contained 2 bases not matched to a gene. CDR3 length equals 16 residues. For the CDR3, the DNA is TGTGCCAGCAGCTTGGGGCTAGCGGGAAACACCGGGGAGCTGTTTTTT. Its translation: CASSLGLAGNTGELFF. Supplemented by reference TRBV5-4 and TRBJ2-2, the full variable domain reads ETGVTQSPTHLIKTRGQQVTLRCSSQSGHNTVSWYQQALGQGPQFIFQYYREEENGRGNFPPRFSGLQFPNYSSELNVNALELDDSALYLCASSLGLAGNTGELFFGEGSRLTVL.

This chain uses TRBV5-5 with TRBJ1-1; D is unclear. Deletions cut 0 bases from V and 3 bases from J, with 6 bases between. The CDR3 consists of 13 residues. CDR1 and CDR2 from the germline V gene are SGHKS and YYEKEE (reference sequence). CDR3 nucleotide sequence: TGTGCCAGCAGCTTGGAGGTCCACACTGAAGCTTTCTTT. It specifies CASSLEVHTEAFF.

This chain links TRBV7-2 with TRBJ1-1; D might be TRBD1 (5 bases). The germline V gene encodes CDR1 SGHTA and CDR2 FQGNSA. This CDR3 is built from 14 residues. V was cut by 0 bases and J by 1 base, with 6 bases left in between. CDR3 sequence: CASSLAGGNTEAFF. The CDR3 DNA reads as TGTGCCAGCAGCTTAGCGGGGGGGAACACTGAAGCTTTCTTT.

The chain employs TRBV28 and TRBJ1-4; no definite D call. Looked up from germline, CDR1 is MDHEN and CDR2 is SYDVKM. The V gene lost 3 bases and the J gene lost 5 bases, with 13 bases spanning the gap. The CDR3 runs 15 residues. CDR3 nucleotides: TGTGCCAGCAGTTTGGGTTTCTCGGGGAATGAAAAACTGTTTTTT. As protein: CASSLGFSGNEKLFF.

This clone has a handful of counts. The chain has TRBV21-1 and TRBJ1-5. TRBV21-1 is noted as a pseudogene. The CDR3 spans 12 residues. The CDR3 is CASSGDLAPQHF. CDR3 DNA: TGTGCCAGCAGTGGGGACCTCGCTCCCCAGCATTTT.

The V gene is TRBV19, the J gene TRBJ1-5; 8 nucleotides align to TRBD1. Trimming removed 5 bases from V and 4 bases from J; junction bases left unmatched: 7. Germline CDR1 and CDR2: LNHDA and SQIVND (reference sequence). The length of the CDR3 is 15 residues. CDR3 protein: CASSGGTGGNQPQHF. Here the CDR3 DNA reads TGTGCCAGTAGTGGAGGGACAGGAGGGAATCAGCCCCAGCATTTT.

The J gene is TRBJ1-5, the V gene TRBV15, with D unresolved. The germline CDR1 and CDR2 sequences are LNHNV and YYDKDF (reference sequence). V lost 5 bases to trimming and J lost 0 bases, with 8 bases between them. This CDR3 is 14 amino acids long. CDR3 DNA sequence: TGTGCCACCAGCCGAGCGGATAGCAATCAGCCCCAGCATTTT. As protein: CATSRADSNQPQHF.

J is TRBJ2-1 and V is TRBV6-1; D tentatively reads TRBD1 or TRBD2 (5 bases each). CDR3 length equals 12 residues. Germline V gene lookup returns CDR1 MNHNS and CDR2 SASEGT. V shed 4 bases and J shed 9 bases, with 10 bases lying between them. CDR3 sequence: CASSATGGEQFF. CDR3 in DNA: TGTGCCAGCAGTGCTACTGGGGGTGAGCAGTTCTTC.

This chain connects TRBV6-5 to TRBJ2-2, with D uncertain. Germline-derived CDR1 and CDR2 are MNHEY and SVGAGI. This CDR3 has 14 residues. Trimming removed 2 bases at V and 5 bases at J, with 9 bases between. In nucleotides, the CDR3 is TGTGCCAGCAGTTACGACCGGGCGACCGGGGAGCTGTTTTTT. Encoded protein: CASSYDRATGELFF.

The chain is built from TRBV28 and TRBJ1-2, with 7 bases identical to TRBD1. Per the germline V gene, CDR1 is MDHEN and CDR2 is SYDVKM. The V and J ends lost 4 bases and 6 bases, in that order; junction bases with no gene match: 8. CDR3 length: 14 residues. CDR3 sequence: CASSSPGGEDGYTF. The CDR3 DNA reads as TGTGCCAGCAGTTCTCCAGGGGGAGAGGATGGCTACACCTTC.

CDR3 coding DNA: TGTGCCAGCAGTGGACACGCTAATGAAAAACTGTTTTTT. This codes for CASSGHANEKLFF. The chain is built from TRBV6-5 and TRBJ1-4, with a weak D call TRBD1 (5 bases). The germline CDR1 and CDR2 sequences are MNHEY and SVGAGI. Trimming left V 5 bases short and J 3 bases short, with 7 bases between. This CDR3 contains 13 residues.

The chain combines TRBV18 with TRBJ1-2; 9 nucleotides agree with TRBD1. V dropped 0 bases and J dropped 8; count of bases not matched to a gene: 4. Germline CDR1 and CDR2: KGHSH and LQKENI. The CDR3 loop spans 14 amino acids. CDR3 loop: CASSPPGQGYGYTF. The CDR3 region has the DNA TGTGCCAGCTCACCACCCGGACAGGGGTACGGCTACACCTTC.